Shown below are 25 T cell receptor beta chains from a single sample sequenced in a study of blood T cell repertoires in COVID-19. Assay used: immunoSEQ multiplex PCR; TCRdb lists only in-frame clones, some missing. The sample carries about 210,000 clones, 65% to 90% recorded once. Sequenced material: PBMCs or T cells enriched from blood (not recorded which). All receptors derive from a woman aged 25 to 39 who had been exposed to COVID-19.

This clone was counted only a few times. V usage is TRBV24-1 and J usage is TRBJ1-5; 8 nucleotides match TRBD1. Germline V gene sequence: CDR1 KGHDR, CDR2 SFDVKD. V lost 4 bases to trimming and J lost 0 bases; unmatched junction nucleotides: 4. This CDR3 spans 16 amino acids. This chain's CDR3 is CATSDQDRASNQPQHF. The CDR3 DNA follows: TGTGCCACCAGTGACCAGGACAGGGCTAGCAATCAGCCCCAGCATTTT.

The chain carries TRBV1 and TRBJ2-3; the listed D gene, TRBD2, was not tested against the DNA. TRBV1 is a pseudogene. The CDR3 is 15 amino acids. The CDR3 sequence: CTSSPGLKDTDTQYF. The CDR3 nucleotides read TGCACCAGCAGCCCCGGGTTGAAGGACACAGATACGCAGTATTTT.

CDR3 coding DNA: TGTGCCAGCAGCCCCTGGTCGGCCTACGAGCAGTACTTC. Amino acid sequence: CASSPWSAYEQYF. The genes are TRBV11-2 and TRBJ2-7; D is ambiguous. The CDR3 is 13 residues long. Trimming pared 5 bases from V and 2 bases from J, leaving 10 bases between. Germline assignment: CDR1 SGHAT and CDR2 FQNNGV. Looking up the rest from reference TRBV11-2 and TRBJ2-7 gives the full variable domain: EAGVAQSPRYKIIEKRQSVAFWCNPISGHATLYWYQQILGQGPKLLIQFQNNGVVDDSQLPKDRFSAERLKGVDSTLKIQPAKLEDSAVYLCASSPWSAYEQYFGPGTRLTVT.

The rearrangement uses TRBV4-1 and TRBJ1-4; D unresolved. Between the trimmed V and J ends, which lost 3 bases and 0 bases, there was a span of 8 bases. This CDR3 comprises 15 residues. CDR1 MGHRA and CDR2 YSYEKL come from the germline V gene. DNA of the CDR3: TGCGCCAGCAGCCATGCGTCTGCAACTAATGAAAAACTGTTTTTT. Translation: CASSHASATNEKLFF.

This chain joins TRBV3-1 (or the pseudogene TRBV3-2) and TRBJ1-2, with 7 bases aligning to TRBD1. Unmatched junction bases numbered 2, after V lost 5 bases and J lost 2 bases. The germline V gene has CDR1 LGHDT and CDR2 YNNKEL (reference sequence). This CDR3 spans 13 amino acids. CDR3 amino acids: CASSMGQNYGYTF. In nucleotides, the CDR3 is TGTGCCAGCAGCATGGGACAGAACTATGGCTACACCTTC.

The rearrangement uses TRBV6-4 and TRBJ1-2; 12 bases are shared with TRBD1. There are 16 residues in the CDR3. Germline V gene lookup returns CDR1 MRHNA and CDR2 SNTAGT. V was pared by 4 bases and J by 4 bases, with 7 bases of the junction left unmatched. DNA for the CDR3: TGTGCCAGCAGTGTCCTACCGGGACAGGGGGCCTATGGCTACACCTTC. It encodes CASSVLPGQGAYGYTF.

The gene calls are TRBV30 and TRBJ2-7, with D perhaps TRBD2 (5 bases). V was cut by 3 bases and J by 3 bases, with 12 bases left in between. Germline CDR1 reads GTSNPN; CDR2 reads SVGIG (reference sequence). CDR3 length: 13 residues. CDR3 DNA: TGTGCCTGGAGCAGCGGATCCAACTACGAGCAGTACTTC. Translating it yields CAWSSGSNYEQYF.

The chain carries TRBV5-6 and TRBJ1-1, with 8 bases fitting TRBD1. V trimming: 1 base; J trimming: 6 bases; junction bases outside the gene matches: 5. Germline assignment: CDR1 SGHDT and CDR2 YYEEEE. CDR3 length: 14 amino acids. The CDR3 DNA is TGTGCCAGCAGCTTGTTCGGACAGGGCGCTGAAGCTTTCTTT. This codes for CASSLFGQGAEAFF. Full variable domain (outside the CDR3, taken from reference TRBV5-6 and TRBJ1-1): DAGVTQSPTHLIKTRGQQVTLRCSPKSGHDTVSWYQQALGQGPQFIFQYYEEEERQRGNFPDRFSGHQFPNYSSELNVNALLLGDSALYLCASSLFGQGAEAFFGQGTRLTVV.

V gene TRBV6-5 combines with J gene TRBJ2-1, with 10 positions matching TRBD2. CDR1 and CDR2 (germline): MNHEY, SVGAGI. V lost 6 bases to trimming and J lost 6 bases; unmatched junction nucleotides: 8. CDR3 length: 15 residues. The CDR3 sequence is CASRLAGVRSNEQFF. In DNA form, the CDR3 reads TGTGCCAGCAGGCTAGCGGGGGTCCGATCCAATGAGCAGTTCTTC.

This sequence joins TRBV3-1 (or the pseudogene TRBV3-2) and TRBJ1-2; 8 bases are shared with TRBD1. CDR1 and CDR2 from the germline V gene are LGHDT and YNNKEL (reference sequence). This CDR3 comprises 12 residues. Germline trimming cut 3 bases from V and 12 bases from J; bases unmatched to any gene: 6. The CDR3 spells CASSHSGGNNTF. The CDR3 coding sequence is TGTGCCAGCAGCCATTCAGGGGGCAATAACACCTTC.

The chain employs TRBV3-1 (or the pseudogene TRBV3-2) and TRBJ1-6; unclear D gene. V lost 6 bases and J lost 0, with 6 bases in between. Per germline, CDR1 LGHDT and CDR2 YNNKEL (reference sequence). The CDR3 length is 14 residues. CDR3 sequence: CASRQSSYNSPLHF. The CDR3 DNA reads as TGTGCCAGCAGACAGAGCTCCTATAATTCACCCCTCCACTTT.

Details on this clone: The sample contains more than one DNA sequence encoding this CDR3. The chain combines TRBV5-1 with TRBJ2-7; TRBD1 is a possible D gene (7 bases). The CDR3 loop spans 14 amino acids. Looked up from germline, CDR1 is SGHRS and CDR2 is YFSETQ. Trimming cost V 0 bases and J 6 bases, with 13 bases left between them. Here the CDR3 DNA reads TGCGCCAGCAGCTTGGAACTAGCAGGGGGCGAGCAGTACTTC. Translation: CASSLELAGGEQYF.

The chain joins TRBV5-1 to TRBJ2-6; a possible D gene is TRBD1 (6 bases). Trimming shortened V by 5 bases and J by 3 bases, and 18 bases separated the two germline ends. CDR3 length: 17 residues. CDR1 and CDR2 (germline): SGHRS, YFSETQ. Written as DNA, the CDR3 is TGCGCCAGCAGGCACGGGACACCACGAGTTGGGGCCAACGTCCTGACTTTC. It codes for CASRHGTPRVGANVLTF.

The chain links TRBV7-3 to TRBJ1-2; 8 nucleotides agree with TRBD1. This CDR3 region has 14 residues. After removal of 5 bases from V and 8 bases from J, the junction contained 10 bases not matched to a gene. CDR1 is SGHTA, CDR2 FQGTGA, per germline. The CDR3 region has the DNA TGTGCCAGCAGCCTCCAGGGGGCGGGAAGCGGCTACACCTTC. Amino acids: CASSLQGAGSGYTF.

This clone was seen a few times. The CDR3 DNA follows: TGTGCCAGCAGCTTAGGGTTGGGACAGGGAAAGGACGAGCAGTACTTC. This gives the protein CASSLGLGQGKDEQYF. V is TRBV7-9 and J is TRBJ2-7, with TRBD1 matching over 9 bases. CDR3 length equals 16 residues. Germline values: CDR1 SEHNR, CDR2 FQNEAQ (reference sequence). V gave up 1 base and J gave up 5 bases; unmatched junction bases: 9.

This clone has just one count. The J gene is TRBJ1-5, the V gene TRBV2, with 12 bases identical to TRBD1. The trim removed 5 bases at V and 9 bases at J, leaving 11 bases unmatched. Germline V gives CDR1 SNHLY, CDR2 FYNNEI. The CDR3 totals 16 residues. CDR3 bases: TGTGCCAGCAGTCACGGGACAGGGGGCGCGGTAGCGCCCCAGCATTTT. The encoded protein is CASSHGTGGAVAPQHF.

V is TRBV5-1 and J is TRBJ1-4; 7 bases agree with TRBD1. Germline values: CDR1 SGHRS, CDR2 YFSETQ. The length of the CDR3 is 14 residues. Losses at the gene ends were 4 bases for V and 3 bases for J; bases not matched to a gene: 3. The CDR3 DNA reads TGCGCCAGCAGCCCGGGACAGCCTAATGAAAAACTGTTTTTT. Its translation is CASSPGQPNEKLFF.

The chain combines TRBV15 with TRBJ1-1; 8 bases are a match to TRBD1. Germline V gives CDR1 LNHNV, CDR2 YYDKDF (reference sequence). The V and J ends lost 0 bases and 10 bases, in that order; junction bases with no gene match: 19. The CDR3 runs to 18 residues. This chain's CDR3 is CATSRERPWGQDHRGAFF. The CDR3 DNA follows: TGTGCCACCAGCAGAGAACGCCCATGGGGACAGGATCATCGAGGAGCTTTCTTT.

A single count supports this clone. The chain couples TRBV18 to TRBJ2-5; D not certain. This CDR3 contains 13 residues. V gave up 2 bases and J gave up 2 bases, with 6 bases separating them. Germline V gives CDR1 KGHSH, CDR2 LQKENI. DNA of the CDR3: TGTGCCAGCTCACCAGCCCTACAAGAGACCCAGTACTTC. This sequence encodes CASSPALQETQYF.

The gene calls are TRBV30 and TRBJ2-7; a weak D match, TRBD1 (6 bases). Looked up from germline, CDR1 is GTSNPN and CDR2 is SVGIG (reference sequence). The CDR3 runs 13 residues. With 0 bases removed from V and 5 bases from J, the gap between germline ends came to 11 bases. This CDR3 is CAWSVQGSHEQYF. CDR3 coding DNA: TGTGCCTGGAGTGTTCAGGGGAGCCACGAGCAGTACTTC. Based on the CDR3 plus reference TRBV30 and TRBJ2-7, the full variable domain is SQTIHQWPATLVQPVGSPLSLECTVEGTSNPNLYWYRQAAGRGLQLLFYSVGIGQISSEVPQNLSASRPQDRQFILSSKKLLLSDSGFYLCAWSVQGSHEQYFGPGTRLTVT.

This chain joins TRBV18 and TRBJ2-4; TRBD1 matches at 7 bases. The V gene's germline CDR1 is KGHSH and CDR2 LQKENI. CDR3 size: 15 residues. Unmatched junction bases numbered 7, after V lost 8 bases and J lost 0 bases. Here the CDR3 DNA reads TGTGCCAGCGTCGGACAGGCAAGAGCCAAAAACATTCAGTACTTC. Translation: CASVGQARAKNIQYF.

The genes are TRBV19 and TRBJ2-7; 7 bases agree with TRBD1. The CDR3 loop spans 15 amino acids. With 5 bases clipped from V and 3 bases from J, the junction kept 10 bases outside the gene matches. CDR1 and CDR2 (germline): LNHDA, SQIVND (reference sequence). The CDR3 nucleotides read TGTGCCAGTAGTGAACCGGGACAGAGGCGCTACGAGCAGTACTTC. Its protein product is CASSEPGQRRYEQYF.

This clone has more than one count but fewer than ten. This chain connects TRBV25-1 to TRBJ1-4; the D gene is possibly TRBD1 (5 bases). Germline assignment: CDR1 MGHDK and CDR2 SYGVNS. V lost 3 bases and J lost 2, with 13 bases in between. The CDR3 is 16 residues long. CDR3 coding DNA: TGTGCCAGCAGTGAGGGTTCAGGGTCGACTAATGAAAAACTGTTTTTT. Its translation is CASSEGSGSTNEKLFF.

CDR3 in amino acids: CASSMGPSEQYF. The CDR3 DNA reads as TGTGCCAGCAGCATGGGGCCGAGTGAGCAGTACTTC. The chain couples TRBV12-3 or TRBV12-4 to TRBJ2-7; weak D call: TRBD1 (5 bases). The CDR3 consists of 12 residues. V lost 6 bases and J lost 7, with 13 bases in between.

The V gene is TRBV19, the J gene TRBJ2-3, with D unresolved. This CDR3 contains 14 residues. The germline gives CDR1 LNHDA, CDR2 SQIVND (reference sequence). The V gene lost 3 bases and the J gene lost 0 bases, with 7 bases spanning the gap. The CDR3 DNA follows: TGTGCCAGTAGTATTACAGCTAGCACAGATACGCAGTATTTT. This codes for CASSITASTDTQYF.